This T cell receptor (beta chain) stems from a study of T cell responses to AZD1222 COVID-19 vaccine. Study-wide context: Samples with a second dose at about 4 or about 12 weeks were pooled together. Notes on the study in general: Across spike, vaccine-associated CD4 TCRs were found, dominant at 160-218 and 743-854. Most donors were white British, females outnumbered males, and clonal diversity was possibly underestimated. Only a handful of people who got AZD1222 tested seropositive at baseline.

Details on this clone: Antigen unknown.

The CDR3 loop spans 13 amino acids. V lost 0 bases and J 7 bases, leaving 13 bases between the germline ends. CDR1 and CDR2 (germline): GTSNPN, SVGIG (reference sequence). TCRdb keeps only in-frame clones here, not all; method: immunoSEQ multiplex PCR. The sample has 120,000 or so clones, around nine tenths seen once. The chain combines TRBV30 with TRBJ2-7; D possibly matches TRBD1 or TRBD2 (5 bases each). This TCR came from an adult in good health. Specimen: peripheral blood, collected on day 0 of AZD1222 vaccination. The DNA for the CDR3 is TGTGCCTGGAGTGTATCCCGCTGGGGGGAGCAGTACTTC. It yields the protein CAWSVSRWGEQYF. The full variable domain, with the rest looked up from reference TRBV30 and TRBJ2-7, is SQTIHQWPATLVQPVGSPLSLECTVEGTSNPNLYWYRQAAGRGLQLLFYSVGIGQISSEVPQNLSASRPQDRQFILSSKKLLLSDSGFYLCAWSVSRWGEQYFGPGTRLTVT.